A single sample is the source of the 24 T cell receptor delta chains below, sequenced in a study of delta chains in infants with herpesvirus infections. Reverse transcription of PBMC RNA used primers specific for the gamma and delta chains. TCRdb repeated clone calling on the RT-PCR reads with CATT. The sample includes more than 900 delta-chain clones, about 31% of them seen just once. The source was peripheral blood, collected at time point 3 of longitudinal follow-up. These receptors all come from a human donor who was a Ugandan infant, either HIV-exposed or HIV-unexposed (not recorded which).

The chain is built from TRDV1 and TRDJ1; TRDD3 matches 8 bases. This CDR3 has 27 amino acids. V lost 5 bases to trimming and J lost 0 bases; unmatched junction nucleotides: 41. Germline CDR1 and CDR2: TSWWSYY and QGS. CDR3 amino acids: CALGQSPLPRSFPRPGTGGPYTDKLIF. The CDR3 DNA reads TGTGCTCTTGGGCAGTCCCCGCTCCCCCGCTCATTCCCCCGACCTGGGACTGGGGGCCCCTACACCGATAAACTCATCTTT.

This clone has more than one count but fewer than ten. The gene calls are TRDV3 and TRDJ1; D remains unclear. CDR1 TVYSNPD and CDR2 GDNSRS come from the germline V gene (reference sequence). CDR3 size: 13 residues. Trimming left V 2 bases short and J 4 bases short, with 14 bases between. The CDR3, as DNA: TGTGCCTTTCAGCCCGGGCACTACGATAAACTCATCTTT. Translation gives CAFQPGHYDKLIF.

This clone was observed a few times. The chain carries TRDV1 and TRDJ1; 12 bases line up with TRDD3. Trimming cost V 4 bases and J 1 base; bases outside gene matches: 13. The length of the CDR3 is 19 residues. From germline, CDR1 is TSWWSYY and CDR2 QGS. The CDR3 reads CALGANSYSGGYGTDKLIF. CDR3 DNA sequence: TGTGCTCTTGGGGCAAATTCCTACTCTGGGGGATACGGCACCGATAAACTCATCTTT.

A remark on this clone: A far larger clone is only one base removed, so a read error is likely. This chain links TRAV38-2/DV8 with TRDJ1, with 9 nucleotides matching TRDD2. Looked up from germline, CDR1 is TSESDYY and CDR2 is QEAYKQQN. After removal of 2 bases from V and 0 bases from J, the junction contained 23 bases not matched to a gene. CDR3 size: 22 residues. For the CDR3, the DNA is TGTGCTTATAGGAGGGCACCTTCCTACGTTTGGGGCTGGGTGTATTACACCGATAAACTCATCTTT. Its protein is CAYRRAPSYVWGWVYYTDKLIF.

There are a few counts of this clone. The chain has TRDV1 and TRDJ1; 12 nucleotides agree with TRDD3. The CDR3 contains 18 residues. The germline V gene has CDR1 TSWWSYY and CDR2 QGS. J lost 2 bases, V lost 1 base, and 8 bases had no gene match. The CDR3 region has the DNA TGTGCTCTTGGGGAACAGGCCTTCCTGGGGGATACGACCGATAAACTCATCTTT. Its protein product is CALGEQAFLGDTTDKLIF.

By sample fraction, this clone is medium-sized (0.01 to 0.1%). The rearrangement links TRDV1 to TRDJ1; 7 bases align to TRDD3. The germline V gene has CDR1 TSWWSYY and CDR2 QGS. This CDR3 has 26 amino acids. V lost 0 bases and J lost 2; bases outside the gene matches: 36. The CDR3 coding sequence is TGTGCTCTTGGGGAACTTGGTCACAGGGTGGAGGTCGGATTCCTGCGGTACTGGGGTAGGACCGATAAACTCATCTTT. Protein: CALGELGHRVEVGFLRYWGRTDKLIF.

With regard to this clone: A far larger clone is one base from this, pointing to a likely read error. The chain has TRDV2 and TRDJ1; TRDD3 matches 12 bases. Germline V gene lookup returns CDR1 GEAIGNYY and CDR2 EKD. CDR3 size: 15 residues. CDR3 DNA sequence: TGTGCCAGTGACTCTCTGGGGGATACGGTCGATAAACTCATCTTT. It specifies CASDSLGDTVDKLIF.

Details on this clone: Other nucleotide sequences from this sample produce the same CDR3. V usage is TRDV2 and J usage is TRDJ1, with D hard to call. From germline, CDR1 is GEAIGNYY and CDR2 EKD. The CDR3 covers 15 residues. V lost 0 bases and J lost 0, with 10 bases in between. The CDR3 DNA sequence: TGTGCCTGTGACACCGTTGGGCCCTACACCGATAAACTCATCTTT. Its protein product is CACDTVGPYTDKLIF.

This clone was seen a single time. The likely explanation is a read error, given a far larger clone one base away. The chain uses TRDV2 and TRDJ3, with 10 bases lining up with TRDD3. This CDR3 is 22 amino acids long. Germline V CDR1 and CDR2: GEAIGNYY, EKD. In nucleotides, the CDR3 is TGTGCCTGTGACACCGTCGGTCCGGGGGATACGCGGGGCTCCCGGGACACCCGACAGATGTTTTTC. Amino acid sequence: CACDTVGPGDTRGSRDTRQMFF.

The chain links TRDV1 to TRDJ1; 8 bases fit TRDD3. Losses at the gene ends were 3 bases for V and 0 bases for J; bases not matched to a gene: 36. The CDR3 covers 26 residues. The germline gives CDR1 TSWWSYY, CDR2 QGS. The CDR3 nucleotides read TGTGCTCTTGGGGACTTAACCCTTTCCAGGAGCGAGGTCTGGGGGAGACCCCCTGAGTACACCGATAAACTCATCTTT. It specifies CALGDLTLSRSEVWGRPPEYTDKLIF.

By share of the sample, this clone is medium-sized. Within the sample, other DNA sequences also encode this same CDR3. This chain joins TRDV2 and TRDJ1; TRDD3 aligns across 8 bases. CDR1 is GEAIGNYY and CDR2 is EKD in the germline V gene. J was trimmed by 2 bases and V by 3 bases; bases with no gene match: 28. The CDR3 is 22 amino acids. CDR3 in amino acids: CACDPVSSPLRPLLGGTDKLIF. The DNA of the CDR3 is TGTGCCTGTGACCCCGTTAGTTCCCCACTACGGCCCCTACTGGGGGGAACCGATAAACTCATCTTT.

The chain uses TRDV1 and TRDJ1, with D tentatively TRDD3 (6 bases). The V end lost 1 base, the J end lost 1 base, and 22 bases lay between the germline ends. Germline V gene sequence: CDR1 TSWWSYY, CDR2 QGS. This CDR3 spans 19 amino acids. CDR3 in DNA: TGTGCTCTTGGGGAACAGGGTAAATGGGGATTCGGGGGCACCGATAAACTCATCTTT. It specifies CALGEQGKWGFGGTDKLIF.

This clone qualifies as large. The genes are TRDV1 and TRDJ1; D uncertain. Per germline, CDR1 TSWWSYY and CDR2 QGS. With 1 base removed from V and 0 bases from J, the gap between germline ends came to 24 bases. This CDR3 has 20 amino acids. Here the CDR3 reads CALGEPPAARTTPYTDKLIF. In DNA, the CDR3 is TGTGCTCTTGGGGAACCTCCCGCCGCCCGAACTACCCCGTACACCGATAAACTCATCTTT.

This clone is large in the sample. The chain employs TRDV1 and TRDJ1, with D possibly matching TRDD3 (6 bases). Germline V lookup: CDR1 TSWWSYY, CDR2 QGS. The CDR3 is 15 amino acids. V lost 2 bases and J 2 bases, leaving 12 bases between the germline ends. CDR3 amino acids: CALGEVDTGTDKLIF. Written as DNA, the CDR3 is TGTGCTCTTGGGGAAGTAGACACTGGGACCGATAAACTCATCTTT.

By sample share, this clone is large (0.1 to 1%). V and J are TRDV2 and TRDJ3; TRDD3 aligns across 13 bases. J lost 5 bases, V lost 1 base, and 13 bases had no gene match. This CDR3 comprises 21 residues. Per germline, CDR1 GEAIGNYY and CDR2 EKD. The CDR3 bases are TGTGCCTGTGACACGGTACTGGGGGATACGCGTGTTTCCCGGGACACCCGACAGATGTTTTTC. This sequence encodes CACDTVLGDTRVSRDTRQMFF.

This clone showed up just once. Only one base separates this from a far larger clonotype, so it likely reflects a read error. V and J are TRDV1 and TRDJ2, with TRDD3 identical over 12 bases. The V segment lost 4 bases and the J segment 12 bases; nucleotides outside the gene matches: 36. The CDR3 covers 24 residues. Germline V gene data show CDR1 as TSWWSYY and CDR2 as QGS. CDR3 sequence: CALGGPFLHFYWGIPAPYTDKLFF. The CDR3 nucleotides are TGTGCTCTTGGGGGACCCTTCCTTCACTTCTACTGGGGGATACCAGCTCCCTACACCGATAAACTCTTCTTT.

This clone is deemed large. This chain connects TRDV2 to TRDJ1, with a weak D call TRDD3 (5 bases). Germline V lookup: CDR1 GEAIGNYY, CDR2 EKD. The CDR3 length is 14 residues. Trimming took off 0 bases at V and 0 bases at J, with 7 bases between the two ends. Written as DNA, the CDR3 is TGTGCCTGTGACACCATGGGATACACCGATAAACTCATCTTT. Translating it yields CACDTMGYTDKLIF.

This clone is deemed large (0.1 to 1%). Other DNA sequences in this sample translate to the same CDR3. The gene calls are TRDV1 and TRDJ1; D not resolved. The V gene lost 2 bases and the J gene lost 6 bases, with 28 bases spanning the gap. CDR3 size: 19 residues. CDR1 is TSWWSYY and CDR2 is QGS in the germline V gene. CDR3: CALGEMTVPRVWRVNKLIF. The DNA of the CDR3 is TGTGCTCTTGGGGAAATGACGGTCCCGAGGGTATGGCGCGTGAATAAACTCATCTTT.

By sample share, this clone is large. The CDR3 is CALGELGDCCWGIPVTDKLIF. CDR3 bases: TGTGCTCTTGGGGAACTGGGCGATTGCTGTTGGGGGATACCCGTTACCGATAAACTCATCTTT. This sequence joins TRDV1 and TRDJ1; TRDD3 agrees at 10 bases. The CDR3 loop spans 21 amino acids. Germline CDR1 TSWWSYY, CDR2 QGS. V gave up 0 bases and J gave up 2 bases; unmatched junction bases: 18.

With regard to this clone: At the DNA level, this CDR3 is encoded by other sequences in the same sample as well. The rearrangement uses TRDV1 and TRDJ1; maybe TRDD3 (5 bases). Between the trimmed V and J ends, which lost 1 base and 2 bases, there was a span of 11 bases. Per germline, CDR1 TSWWSYY and CDR2 QGS. The CDR3 has 15 residues. The CDR3 nucleotides read TGTGCTCTTGGGGAACAGTATACGCAAACCGATAAACTCATCTTT. Translating it yields CALGEQYTQTDKLIF.

Within the sample, this clone is medium-sized. The V gene is TRDV1, the J gene TRDJ2; 9 positions agree with TRDD3. CDR1 is TSWWSYY and CDR2 is QGS in the germline V gene. Unmatched junction bases numbered 26, after V lost 9 bases and J lost 0 bases. This CDR3 has 22 residues. The CDR3 DNA reads TGTGCTCTGGTGAGAAGAGGCGCCTTCGGTTTACTGGGGGAAGCTTTGACAGCACAACTCTTCTTT. It yields the protein CALVRRGAFGLLGEALTAQLFF.

This clone ranks as large. J is TRDJ1 and V is TRDV1; TRDD3 agrees at 7 bases. Trimming at V came to 0 bases and at J to 0 bases, leaving 7 bases not matched to a gene. The CDR3 has 17 residues. Germline values: CDR1 TSWWSYY, CDR2 QGS. The DNA of the CDR3 is TGTGCTCTTGGGGAACTATGGGGGCTGGGGGACACCGATAAACTCATCTTT. This sequence encodes CALGELWGLGDTDKLIF.

A few counts support this clone. Possible read error: a much larger clone is one base away. The gene calls are TRDV1 and TRDJ2; TRDD3 matches 12 bases. This CDR3 has 26 residues. Per the germline V gene, CDR1 is TSWWSYY and CDR2 is QGS. The DNA for the CDR3 is TGTGCTCTTGGGGAACTTAGACTTCCTATCATGTGGGGACTGGGGGATACTGTGGCGTTGATAGCACAACTCTTCTTT. This encodes CALGELRLPIMWGLGDTVALIAQLFF.

As concerns this clone: Possible read error: a much larger clone is one base away. V usage is TRDV3 and J usage is TRDJ1; D not resolved. Germline loops: CDR1 TVYSNPD, CDR2 GDNSRS (reference sequence). V lost 4 bases to trimming and J lost 2 bases, with 20 bases between them. The CDR3 loop spans 15 amino acids. The CDR3 sequence is CASKPSRVRTDKLIF. CDR3 nucleotide sequence: TGTGCCTCAAAACCCTCGCGGGTTCGGACCGATAAACTCATCTTT.